This T cell receptor (beta chain) came from a study of CD8 T cells in ankylosing spondylitis. With regard to this clonotype: Its target is not known.

Notes on the study in general: Apparently characteristic of ankylosing spondylitis blood was a TCR beta motif (roughly eight highly homologous variants).

TCRdb re-called the 5' RACE reads through MiXCR, storing one row per CDR3 protein. The data hold fewer than 500,000 distinct CDR3 sequences, with approximately 20% observed a single time. CDR1 is SEHNR, CDR2 FQNEAQ, per germline (reference sequence). The CDR3 consists of 15 residues. The V and J ends lost 3 bases and 5 bases, in that order; junction bases with no gene match: 4. The genes are TRBV7-9 and TRBJ2-7; TRBD2 matches 13 bases. The receptor was derived from a male donor with ankylosing spondylitis. Sequencing was performed on blood, either unsorted or a sorted T cell fraction (not recorded which). CDR3 protein: CASSFTSGRADEQYF. The CDR3 coding sequence is TGTGCCAGCAGCTTTACTAGCGGGAGGGCCGACGAGCAGTACTTC.